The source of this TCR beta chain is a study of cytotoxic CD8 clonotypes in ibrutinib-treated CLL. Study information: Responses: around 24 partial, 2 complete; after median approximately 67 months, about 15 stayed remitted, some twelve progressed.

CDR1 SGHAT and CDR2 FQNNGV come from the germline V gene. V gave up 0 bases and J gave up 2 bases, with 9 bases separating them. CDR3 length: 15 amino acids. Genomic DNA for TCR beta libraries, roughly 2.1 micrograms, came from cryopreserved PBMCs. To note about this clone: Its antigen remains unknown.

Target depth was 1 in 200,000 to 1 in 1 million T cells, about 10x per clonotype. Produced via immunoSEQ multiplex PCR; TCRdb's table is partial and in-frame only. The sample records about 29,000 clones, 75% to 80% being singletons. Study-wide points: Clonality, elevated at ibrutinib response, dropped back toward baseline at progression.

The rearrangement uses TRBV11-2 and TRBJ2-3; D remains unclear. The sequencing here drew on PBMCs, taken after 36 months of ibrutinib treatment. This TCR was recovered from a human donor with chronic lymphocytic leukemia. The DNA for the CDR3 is TGTGCCAGCAGCTTAGATCAGTCTTCCACAGATACGCAGTATTTT. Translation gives CASSLDQSSTDTQYF.